A selection of T cell receptor beta chains follows, all from one sample in a study of T-cell reconstitution after alpha-beta-depleted transplantation in children. TCRdb analysed the PCR reads with MiXCR anew, one entry per CDR3 protein. The sample carries 150,000 to 250,000 distinct CDR3 sequences, 14% to 15% recorded once. Here the sequenced sample was PBMCs from the stem cell graft donor, taken from the stem cell graft. The receptors derive from a human donor who donated a stem cell graft to a child with acute lymphoblastic leukemia. CDR3s include the opening cysteine and the closing phenylalanine or tryptophan. A D gene is named only where the DNA matches it firmly. For some rows the clone size is stated as once, few or many, or as a class when expanded; others skip it.

d_gene,j_gene,v_gene,abundance,CDR3nt,CDR3aa
TRBD2,TRBJ2-5,TRBV11-2,many,TGTGCCAGCAGCTTAGCCGGTGGCGGGAGGCAAGAGACCCAGTACTTC,CASSLAGGGRQETQYF
.,TRBJ1-6,TRBV10-3,many,TGTGCCATCAATTCAGGGAACGGTAATTCACCCCTCCACTTT,CAINSGNGNSPLHF
TRBD1,TRBJ1-1,TRBV7-9,many,TGTGCCAGCACCCAGACAGGGGTGTCGAACACTGAAGCTTTCTTT,CASTQTGVSNTEAFF
.,TRBJ1-4,TRBV28,.,TGTGCCAGCAGTTCCCACCCTGGTATTGGCGATGAAAAACTGTTTTTT,CASSSHPGIGDEKLFF
TRBD2,TRBJ2-1,TRBV5-1,many,TGCGCCAGCAGCTTTCCGGGACTAGCGGCACTGACCTACAATGAGCAGTTCTTC,CASSFPGLAALTYNEQFF
.,TRBJ1-1,TRBV12-3/TRBV12-4,.,TGTGCCAGCAGTTTTGTCGCGGGAGGGACTGAAGCTTTCTTT,CASSFVAGGTEAFF
.,TRBJ2-2,TRBV10-3,many,TGTGCCATCAGTGCTGGCGGGGAGCTGTTTTTT,CAISAGGELFF
.,TRBJ2-2,TRBV3-1,.,TGTGCCTGTAGCGGTATGAACACCGGGGAGCTGTTTTTT,CACSGMNTGELFF
.,TRBJ2-3,TRBV9,many,TGTGCCAGCAGCGTAGAATCCGTTATGGATACGCAGTATTTT,CASSVESVMDTQYF
.,TRBJ2-1,TRBV5-6,many,TGTGCCAGCAGCTCAAGAGGGTCTAGCCATACCTACAATGAGCAGTTCTTC,CASSSRGSSHTYNEQFF
TRBD1,TRBJ1-5,TRBV5-6,few,TGTGCCAGCAGCTTGGGGCCGGGACAGGAAGTCCCCCAGCATTTT,CASSLGPGQEVPQHF
.,TRBJ1-6,TRBV20-1,many,TGCAGTGCTAGAGATGTTCCCACGAGTGGGGCATATAATTCACCCCTCCACTTT,CSARDVPTSGAYNSPLHF
TRBD2,TRBJ2-1,TRBV6-1,few,TGTGCCAGCCGGACCCCCACTAGCGGAAGCTCCTACAATGAGCAGTTCTTC,CASRTPTSGSSYNEQFF
.,TRBJ2-2,TRBV4-1,many,TGCGCCAGCAGCCAAGGTCTATGGTACCGGCAGATCGCGAACACCGGGGAGCTGTTTTTT,CASSQGLWYRQIANTGELFF
TRBD2,TRBJ2-1,TRBV5-1,.,TGCGCCAGCAGCCCCGGGGCGGGAGGGGAACGTGAGCAGTTCTTC,CASSPGAGGEREQFF
TRBD2,TRBJ2-2,TRBV7-2,few,TGTGCCAGCAGCCAATCGTTGGGAGGGGAGGACACCGGGGAGCTGTTTTTT,CASSQSLGGEDTGELFF
TRBD1,TRBJ1-4,TRBV7-2,many,TGTGCCAGCAGCTTCACCCCGGGACAGGCTAATGAAAAACTGTTTTTT,CASSFTPGQANEKLFF
.,TRBJ2-1,TRBV7-2,many,TGTGCGGGGGGCGATGAGCAGTTCTTC,CAGGDEQFF
TRBD1,TRBJ2-1,TRBV29-1,many,TGCAGCGTTAGAGACAGGGCCAGCTCCTACAATGAGCAGTTCTTC,CSVRDRASSYNEQFF
.,TRBJ2-1,TRBV9,.,TGTGCCAGCAGCGTAGGGGCTGGGGATGAGCAGTTCTTC,CASSVGAGDEQFF
TRBD1,TRBJ1-1,TRBV29-1,many,TGCAGCGTTCCTGGCAGGGGGCATTCTGAAGCTTTCTTT,CSVPGRGHSEAFF
TRBD1,TRBJ1-3,TRBV20-1,many,TGCAGTGCTAGAGATGTGGGACAGGGAAACACCATATATTTT,CSARDVGQGNTIYF
.,TRBJ2-1,TRBV19,.,TGTGCCAGTGAGGGGTTTAATGAGCAGTTCTTC,CASEGFNEQFF
.,TRBJ2-3,TRBV6-6,many,TGTGCCAGTTCACAGGGAAGCACAGATACGCAGTATTTT,CASSQGSTDTQYF
.,TRBJ2-5,TRBV25-1,few,TGTGCCAGCAGAAAAGGGGGACAAGAGACCCAGTACTTC,CASRKGGQETQYF
.,TRBJ2-5,TRBV5-1,many,TGCGCCAGCAGCTTCGGTCCGGGTAGACTCCAAGAGACCCAGTACTTC,CASSFGPGRLQETQYF
TRBD2,TRBJ2-1,TRBV7-2,many,TGTGCCAGCAGCTACGGACTAGCGGGAGGGTCCTACAATGAGCAGTTCTTC,CASSYGLAGGSYNEQFF
.,TRBJ2-7,TRBV12-3/TRBV12-4,many,TGTGCCAGCAGTTTCTTCTTGGACGAGCAGTACTTC,CASSFFLDEQYF
TRBD2,TRBJ2-7,TRBV11-2,.,TGTGCCAGCAGCTTACTAGCGGGAGAATCCTACGAGCAGTACTTC,CASSLLAGESYEQYF
TRBD2,TRBJ2-1,TRBV12-3/TRBV12-4,few,TGTGCCAGCAGGCCTCGGACTAGCGGGAGTGGCGGAAATGAGCAGTTCTTC,CASRPRTSGSGGNEQFF
TRBD1,TRBJ2-2,TRBV11-2,many,TGTGCCAGCAGCTCCCGGGGGACAGGGCCTGCCGGGGAGCTGTTTTTT,CASSSRGTGPAGELFF
TRBD1,TRBJ1-2,TRBV12-3/TRBV12-4,many,TGTGCCAGCAGTTTACAGGGGGCGCAGGTGGGCTATGGCTACACCTTC,CASSLQGAQVGYGYTF
.,TRBJ2-1,TRBV18,.,TGTGCCAGCTCACACAGTGGCGGGTCTGAGCAGTTCTTC,CASSHSGGSEQFF
.,TRBJ1-6,TRBV5-1,.,TGCGCCAGCAGTTTTGGGACAACCTATAATTCACCCCTCCACTTT,CASSFGTTYNSPLHF
.,TRBJ2-3,TRBV4-1,.,TGCGCCAGCAGCCCTCACCCGGGACAAACGCTTAGCACAGATACGCAGTATTTT,CASSPHPGQTLSTDTQYF
.,TRBJ2-3,TRBV11-2,many,TGTGCCAGCAGCAAGTCATCGGGAAGTACAGATACGCAGTATTTT,CASSKSSGSTDTQYF
TRBD2,TRBJ2-7,TRBV7-2,many,TGTGCCAGCAGCTCCCTCCTTGGACTAGGAGCGGACGAGCAGTACTTC,CASSSLLGLGADEQYF
.,TRBJ1-5,TRBV11-2,many,TGTGCCAGCAGCTCGCAATATAGCAATCAGCCCCAGCATTTT,CASSSQYSNQPQHF
.,TRBJ1-1,TRBV12-3/TRBV12-4,few,TGTGCCAGCAAAAGGAGGGTGGGGGGGAACACTGAAGCTTTCTTT,CASKRRVGGNTEAFF
TRBD1,TRBJ2-5,TRBV12-3/TRBV12-4,.,TGTGCCAGCAGAGAAACCCCGGGACAGGGTCCATATGTCGAGGAGACCCAGTACTTC,CASRETPGQGPYVEETQYF
.,TRBJ1-5,TRBV5-1,many,TGCGCCAGCAGCTTCGGCCCCAGTGGTCAGCCCCAGCATTTT,CASSFGPSGQPQHF
.,TRBJ1-6,TRBV5-6,many,TGTGCCAGCAGCTTGGCCGGACGTGCGCTCCACTTT,CASSLAGRALHF
.,TRBJ2-3,TRBV10-2,many,TGCGCCAGCAGTGAACGAGGGTGGCTGGATACGCAGTATTTT,CASSERGWLDTQYF
TRBD2,TRBJ2-1,TRBV29-1,.,TGCAGCGTTGACTCCGGGGGGAGGATGGGGGGGAATGAGCAGTTCTTC,CSVDSGGRMGGNEQFF
TRBD2,TRBJ2-1,TRBV12-3/TRBV12-4,many,TGTGCCAGCAGTCCGAGCGGGAGCATCTACAATGAGCAGTTCTTC,CASSPSGSIYNEQFF
.,TRBJ2-3,TRBV28,once,TGTGCCAGCAGTTTAGCGGCCCCGGGGGAAGATACGCAGTATTTT,CASSLAAPGEDTQYF
.,TRBJ1-2,TRBV12-3/TRBV12-4,many,TGTGCCAGCAGCGCAACGAGCTATGGCTACACCTTC,CASSATSYGYTF
TRBD2,TRBJ2-7,TRBV27,few,TGTGCCAGCAGTTCAACGGGGGGGCCCTACGAGCAGTACTTC,CASSSTGGPYEQYF
TRBD1,TRBJ1-2,TRBV29-1,many,TGCAGCGTTGACGTAGGGGGCGCGGACGGAGGCTACACCTTC,CSVDVGGADGGYTF
TRBD1,TRBJ2-1,TRBV5-1,many,TGCGCCAGCAGCTTGGCAGGGGGCGCAGGATCTGAGCAGTTCTTC,CASSLAGGAGSEQFF
TRBD1,TRBJ1-4,TRBV29-1,few,TGCAGCGTTGACGGACAGGGAGAGACGACTAATGAAAAACTGTTTTTT,CSVDGQGETTNEKLFF
.,TRBJ2-7,TRBV7-8,many,TGTGCCAGCAGCCCGGACGGTCGGGAGCAGTACTTC,CASSPDGREQYF
.,TRBJ1-5,TRBV7-9,many,TGTGCCAGCAGCTTGCCAAATCAGCCCCAGCATTTT,CASSLPNQPQHF
TRBD1,TRBJ2-7,TRBV5-1,many,TGCGCCAGGATACAGGGGATCAGCCGCGAGCAGTACTTC,CARIQGISREQYF